This T cell receptor (beta chain) was sequenced during a study of blood T cell repertoires in COVID-19. The germline gives CDR1 SGHTA, CDR2 FQGNSA. The CDR3 totals 15 residues. V gave up 5 bases and J gave up 3 bases, with 11 bases separating them. Data came from immunoSEQ multiplex PCR; TCRdb stores just in-frame clones and leaves some out. The data contain 200,000 or so clones, roughly 87% of them singletons. Individuals drawn from 24 US areas were about 18 to 90 years old. Participant reports of clinical history set cohort assignment. The V call is TRBV7-2, the J call TRBJ1-6, with D possibly matching TRBD1 (6 bases). The specimen was PBMCs or T cells enriched from blood (not recorded which). This clonotype was obtained from a man aged 25-45 years who had recovered from COVID-19. CDR3 loop: CASSIQGRYNSPLHF. As DNA, the CDR3 is TGTGCCAGCAGCATACAGGGTCGCTATAATTCACCCCTCCACTTT. Looking up the rest from reference TRBV7-2 and TRBJ1-6 gives the full variable domain: GAGVSQSPSNKVTEKGKDVELRCDPISGHTALYWYRQSLGQGLEFLIYFQGNSAPDKSGLPSDRFSAERTGGSVSTLTIQRTQQEDSAVYLCASSIQGRYNSPLHFGNGTRLTVT.